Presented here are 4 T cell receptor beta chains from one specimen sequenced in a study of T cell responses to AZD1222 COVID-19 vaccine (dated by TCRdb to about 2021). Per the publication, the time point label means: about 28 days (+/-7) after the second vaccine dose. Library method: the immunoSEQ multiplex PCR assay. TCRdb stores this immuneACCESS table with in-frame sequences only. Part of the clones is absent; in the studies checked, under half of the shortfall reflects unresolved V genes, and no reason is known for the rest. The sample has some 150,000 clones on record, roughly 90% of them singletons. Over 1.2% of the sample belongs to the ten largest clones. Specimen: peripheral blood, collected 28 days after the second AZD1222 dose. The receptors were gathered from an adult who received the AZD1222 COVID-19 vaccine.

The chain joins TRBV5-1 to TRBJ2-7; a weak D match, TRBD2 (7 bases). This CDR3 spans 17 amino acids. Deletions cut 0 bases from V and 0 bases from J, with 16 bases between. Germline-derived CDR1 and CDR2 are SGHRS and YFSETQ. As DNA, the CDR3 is TGCGCCAGCAGCTTGGCTACGAGGGGGGGCAGCTCCTACGAGCAGTACTTC. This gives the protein CASSLATRGGSSYEQYF. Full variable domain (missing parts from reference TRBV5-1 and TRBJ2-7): KAGVTQTPRYLIKTRGQQVTLSCSPISGHRSVSWYQQTPGQGLQFLFEYFSETQRNKGNFPGRFSGRQFSNSRSEMNVSTLELGDSALYLCASSLATRGGSSYEQYFGPGTRLTVT.

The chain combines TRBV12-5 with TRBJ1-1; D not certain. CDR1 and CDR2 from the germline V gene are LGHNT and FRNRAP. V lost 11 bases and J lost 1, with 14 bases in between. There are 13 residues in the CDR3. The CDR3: CAVSLGGNTEAFF. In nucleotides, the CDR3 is TGTGCTGTATCCCTGGGAGGGAACACTGAAGCTTTCTTT. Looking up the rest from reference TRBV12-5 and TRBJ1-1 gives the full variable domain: DARVTQTPRHKVTEMGQEVTMRCQPILGHNTVFWYRQTMMQGLELLAYFRNRAPLDDSGMPKDRFSAEMPDATLATLKIQPSEPRDSAVYFCAVSLGGNTEAFFGQGTRLTVV.

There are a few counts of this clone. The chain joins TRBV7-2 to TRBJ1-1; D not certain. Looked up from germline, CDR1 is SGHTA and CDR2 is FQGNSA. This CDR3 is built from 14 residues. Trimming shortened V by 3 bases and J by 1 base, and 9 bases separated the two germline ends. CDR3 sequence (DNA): TGTGCCAGCAGCTTTGACACGGCGAACACTGAAGCTTTCTTT. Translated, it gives CASSFDTANTEAFF.

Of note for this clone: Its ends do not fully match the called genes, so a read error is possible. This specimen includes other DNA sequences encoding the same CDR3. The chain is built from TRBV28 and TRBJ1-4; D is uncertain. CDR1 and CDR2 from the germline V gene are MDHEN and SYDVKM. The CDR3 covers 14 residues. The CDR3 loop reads CASRVGPENEKLFF. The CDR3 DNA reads TGTGCTAGCAGAGTCGGGCCAGAAAACGAAAAACTGTTTTTT.